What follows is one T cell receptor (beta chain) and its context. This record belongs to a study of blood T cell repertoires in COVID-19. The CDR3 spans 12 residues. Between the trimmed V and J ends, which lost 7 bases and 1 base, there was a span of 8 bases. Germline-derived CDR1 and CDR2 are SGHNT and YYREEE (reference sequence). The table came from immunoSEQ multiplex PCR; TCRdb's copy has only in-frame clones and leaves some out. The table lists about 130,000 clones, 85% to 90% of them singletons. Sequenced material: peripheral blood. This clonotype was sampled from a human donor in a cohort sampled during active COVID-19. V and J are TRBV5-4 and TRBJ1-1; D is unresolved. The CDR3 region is CASQRRNTEAFF. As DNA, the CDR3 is TGTGCCAGCCAGCGGAGGAACACTGAAGCTTTCTTT.